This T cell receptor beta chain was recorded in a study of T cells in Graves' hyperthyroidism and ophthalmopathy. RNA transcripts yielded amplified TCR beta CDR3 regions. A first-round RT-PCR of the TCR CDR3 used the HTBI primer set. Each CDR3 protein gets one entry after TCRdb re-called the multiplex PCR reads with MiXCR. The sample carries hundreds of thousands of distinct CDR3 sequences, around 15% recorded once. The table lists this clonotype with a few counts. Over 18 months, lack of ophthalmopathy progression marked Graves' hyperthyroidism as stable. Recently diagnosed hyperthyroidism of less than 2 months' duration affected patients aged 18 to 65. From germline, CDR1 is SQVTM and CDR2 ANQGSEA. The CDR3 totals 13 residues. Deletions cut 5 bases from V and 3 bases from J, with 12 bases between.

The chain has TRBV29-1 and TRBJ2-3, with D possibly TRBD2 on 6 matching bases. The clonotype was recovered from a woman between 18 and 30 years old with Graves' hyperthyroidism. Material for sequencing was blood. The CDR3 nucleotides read TGCAGCGTTCCCGGGAGAGGGACAGATACGCAGTATTTT. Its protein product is CSVPGRGTDTQYF.